This T cell receptor (beta chain) stems from a study of cytomegalovirus exposure and HLA in healthy donors. This clone was seen a few times. V was trimmed by 8 bases and J by 1 base, leaving 21 bases between them. CDR1 and CDR2 (germline): MGHRA, YSYEKL. This CDR3 region has 17 residues. The primer mix had 60 Vbeta and 13 Jbeta primers. The protocol was immunoSEQ multiplex PCR, while the TCRdb copy is restricted to in-frame clones and leaves out a portion. The sample consists of tens of thousands of clones, 70% to 85% of them appearing once. Sequencing was performed on PBMCs. This clonotype originated in a man aged 55 to 69 in good health and CMV-seropositive. The J gene is TRBJ2-1, the V gene TRBV4-1, with D possibly matching TRBD2 (7 bases). DNA for the CDR3: TGCGCCAGCGGGAGGGGGGGCCTAGTTATGTCCTACAATGAGCAGTTCTTC. Residues: CASGRGGLVMSYNEQFF.